What follows is one TCR beta chain and its context. The antigen it recognizes is unknown. No per-base quality is available; no much larger clone lies one base away. The sample originates from a study of OX40 agonist ivuxolimab in advanced cancers. Concerning the study at large: Ivuxolimab was an agonistic, fully human IgG2 monoclonal antibody directed against OX40 (CD134), a costimulatory receptor. The paper describes the monotherapy dose-escalation part (N of about 57 patients) of the phase I trial of ivuxolimab. Intravenous ivuxolimab was administered to patients every 2 weeks at six dose levels: 0.01, 0.1, 0.3, 1.5, 3 and 10 mg/kg. Patients were allowed to have had prior anti-PD-1, anti-PD-L1 or anti-CTLA-4 therapy, and 40% of the dose-escalation patients had previously received checkpoint inhibitors. Three dose-escalation patients achieved partial responses, one with hepatocellular carcinoma and two with cutaneous melanoma. In the dose-escalation cohort, roughly 80% of patients were male, and the mean age was approximately 60 years, with a range of 23 to 79. Of the roughly 51 patients in dose escalation, around 19 had hepatocellular carcinoma, some 15 had melanoma, 9 had renal cell carcinoma and 9 had head and neck cancer. The point of sequencing TCRbeta in the periphery was to test whether ivuxolimab changed TCR sequence diversity and drove clonal T-cell expansion.

Genomic DNA was extracted from sorted cells for sequencing of the TCRbeta CDR3 region. TCRbeta CDR3 regions were sequenced using the immunoSEQ Assay. The clones in this table, taken by TCRdb from immuneACCESS, are in-frame only. Not every clone is retained; where verified, under half of the shortfall comes from an unresolved V gene, and the cause of the rest is unknown. For this sample there are 85,000 to 95,000 clones; about 91% appear just once. Of the sample, 2.6% falls within the top ten clones. The trial excluded patients who had a history of autoimmune disease or who were on systemic immunosuppression. In every dose cohort, peripheral blood was drawn for TCR sequencing at baseline, cycle 4 day 1, and cycle 7 day 1. Samples were obtained from an open-label, multicenter, first-in-human phase I dose-escalation trial of ivuxolimab. Adults with locally advanced or metastatic melanoma, renal cell, hepatocellular, or head and neck squamous cell carcinoma were enrolled in the trial. Before TCR sequencing, CD4+ T cells and CD8+ T cells were sorted from peripheral blood as separate populations.

Points the paper makes about the study in general: In the 0.1-3.0 mg/kg groups, partial responders had among the lowest normalized peripheral clonal expansion, particularly in CD8+ T cells. Clonal expansion of both CD4+ and CD8+ blood T cells was observed from baseline to week 6 at doses 0.1 to 3.0 mg/kg. After ivuxolimab, more expanded clones were found on average in CD8+ T cells than in CD4+ T cells. Antigen specificity was not determined for the clonally expanded peripheral T cells. Low levels of normalized T-cell clonal expansion were also shown by some nonresponding patients.

CDR1 SQVTM and CDR2 ANQGSEA are derived from the germline V gene. Trimming at the junction amounts to 4 bases on V and 6 bases on J, and the germline ends lie 12 bases apart. Including cysteine and phenylalanine, the CDR3 has 12 amino acids. Only the CDR3 part of the read is kept: 36 bases, read in frame from the first base. Here the chain combines TRBV29-1 and TRBJ1-1; the D gene assignment is ambiguous. Specimen: CD4+ or CD8+ T cells sorted from blood, collected in a trial of the OX40 agonist ivuxolimab. The TCR originated in an adult with an advanced solid tumor such as melanoma, head and neck, liver or kidney cancer. The nucleotides are TGCAGCGTTGGTCATTTGGGTTCTGAAGCTTTCTTT. Translated, this gives CSVGHLGSEAFF.